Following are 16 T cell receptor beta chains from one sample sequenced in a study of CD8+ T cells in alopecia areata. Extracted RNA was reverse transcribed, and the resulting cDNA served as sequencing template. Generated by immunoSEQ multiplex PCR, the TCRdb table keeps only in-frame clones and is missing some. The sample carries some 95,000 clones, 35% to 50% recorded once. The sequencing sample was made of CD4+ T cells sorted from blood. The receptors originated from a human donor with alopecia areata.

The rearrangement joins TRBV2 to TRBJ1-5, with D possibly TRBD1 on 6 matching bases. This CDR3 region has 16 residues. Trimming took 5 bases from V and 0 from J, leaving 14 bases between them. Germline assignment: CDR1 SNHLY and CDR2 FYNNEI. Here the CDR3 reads CASSLSAGASNQPQHF. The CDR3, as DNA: TGTGCCAGCAGTCTTTCCGCAGGGGCTAGCAATCAGCCCCAGCATTTT.

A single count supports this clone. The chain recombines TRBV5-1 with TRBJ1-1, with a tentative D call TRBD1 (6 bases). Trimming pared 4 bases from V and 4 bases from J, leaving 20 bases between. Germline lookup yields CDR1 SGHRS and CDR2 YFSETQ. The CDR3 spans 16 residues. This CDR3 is CASSTGRQAVRTEAFF. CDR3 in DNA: TGCGCCAGCAGCACCGGAAGACAGGCGGTGCGCACTGAAGCTTTCTTT.

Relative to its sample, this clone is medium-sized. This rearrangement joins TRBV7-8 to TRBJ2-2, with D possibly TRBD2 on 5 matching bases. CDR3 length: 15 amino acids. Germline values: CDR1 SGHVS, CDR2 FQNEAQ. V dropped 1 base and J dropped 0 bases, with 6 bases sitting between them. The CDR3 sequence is CASSLVSANTGELFF. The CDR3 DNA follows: TGTGCCAGCAGCTTAGTTAGCGCGAACACCGGGGAGCTGTTTTTT.

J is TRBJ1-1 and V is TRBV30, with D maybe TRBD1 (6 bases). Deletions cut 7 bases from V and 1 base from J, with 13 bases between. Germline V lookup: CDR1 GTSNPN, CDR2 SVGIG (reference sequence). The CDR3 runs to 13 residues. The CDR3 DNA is TGTGCCTCCACGGGAGGGGGGAACACTGAAGCTTTCTTT. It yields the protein CASTGGGNTEAFF.

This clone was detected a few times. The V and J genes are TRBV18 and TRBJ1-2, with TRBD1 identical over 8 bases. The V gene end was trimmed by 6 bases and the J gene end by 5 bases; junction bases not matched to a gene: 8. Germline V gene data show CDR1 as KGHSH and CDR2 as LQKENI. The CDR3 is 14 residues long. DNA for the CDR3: TGTGCCAGCTCGTTTCAGGGGGCGCAATATGGCTACACCTTC. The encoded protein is CASSFQGAQYGYTF.

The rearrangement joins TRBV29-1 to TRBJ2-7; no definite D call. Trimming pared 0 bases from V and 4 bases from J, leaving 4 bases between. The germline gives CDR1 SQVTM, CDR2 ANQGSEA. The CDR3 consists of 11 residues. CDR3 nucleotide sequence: TGCAGCGTTGAAGATCTTTACGAGCAGTACTTC. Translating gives CSVEDLYEQYF.

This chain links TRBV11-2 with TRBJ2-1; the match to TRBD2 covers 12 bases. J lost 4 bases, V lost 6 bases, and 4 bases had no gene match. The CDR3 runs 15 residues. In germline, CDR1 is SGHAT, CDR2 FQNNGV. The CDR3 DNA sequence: TGTGCCAGCAGTTGGACTAGCGGGGAGTACAATGAGCAGTTCTTC. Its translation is CASSWTSGEYNEQFF. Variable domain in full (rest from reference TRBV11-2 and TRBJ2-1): EAGVAQSPRYKIIEKRQSVAFWCNPISGHATLYWYQQILGQGPKLLIQFQNNGVVDDSQLPKDRFSAERLKGVDSTLKIQPAKLEDSAVYLCASSWTSGEYNEQFFGPGTRLTVL.

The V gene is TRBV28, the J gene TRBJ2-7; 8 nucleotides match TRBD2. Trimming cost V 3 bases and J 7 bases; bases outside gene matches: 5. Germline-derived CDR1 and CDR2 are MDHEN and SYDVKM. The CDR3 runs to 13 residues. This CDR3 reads CASSFGGRNEQYF. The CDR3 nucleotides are TGTGCCAGCAGTTTCGGCGGGAGGAATGAGCAGTACTTC.

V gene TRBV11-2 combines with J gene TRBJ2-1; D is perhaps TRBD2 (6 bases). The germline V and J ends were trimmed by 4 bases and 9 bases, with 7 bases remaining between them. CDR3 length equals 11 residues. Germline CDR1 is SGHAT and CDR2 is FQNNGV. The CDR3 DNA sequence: TGTGCCAGCAGCTGGGAGGTTGAGCAGTTCTTC. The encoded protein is CASSWEVEQFF.

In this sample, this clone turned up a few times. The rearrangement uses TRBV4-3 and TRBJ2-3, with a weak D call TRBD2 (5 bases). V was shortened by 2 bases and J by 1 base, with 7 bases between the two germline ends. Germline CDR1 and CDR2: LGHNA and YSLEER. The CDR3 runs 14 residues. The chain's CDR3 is CASSQTGGTDTQYF. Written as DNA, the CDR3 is TGCGCCAGCAGCCAAACCGGGGGCACAGATACGCAGTATTTT.

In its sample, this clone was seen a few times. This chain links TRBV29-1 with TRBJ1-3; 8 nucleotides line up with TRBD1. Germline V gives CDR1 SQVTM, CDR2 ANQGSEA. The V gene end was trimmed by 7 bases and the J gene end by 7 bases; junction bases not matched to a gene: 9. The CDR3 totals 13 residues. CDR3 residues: CSAVDRAGNTIYF. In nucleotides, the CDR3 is TGCAGCGCCGTGGACAGGGCCGGTAACACCATATATTTT.

This CDR3 reads CASSRTSGGSYNEQFF. The CDR3 nucleotides are TGCGCCAGCAGCAGGACTAGCGGGGGGTCCTACAATGAGCAGTTCTTC. J is TRBJ2-1 and V is TRBV5-1, with 14 bases identical to TRBD2. Germline CDR1 and CDR2: SGHRS and YFSETQ. The CDR3 length is 16 residues. The trim removed 4 bases at V and 1 base at J, leaving 1 base unmatched.

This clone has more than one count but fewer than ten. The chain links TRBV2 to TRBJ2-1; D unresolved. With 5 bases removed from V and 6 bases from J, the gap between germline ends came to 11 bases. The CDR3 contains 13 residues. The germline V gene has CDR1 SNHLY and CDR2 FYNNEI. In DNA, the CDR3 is TGTGCCAGCAGTCCTGGGGTTACCAATGAGCAGTTCTTC. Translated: CASSPGVTNEQFF.

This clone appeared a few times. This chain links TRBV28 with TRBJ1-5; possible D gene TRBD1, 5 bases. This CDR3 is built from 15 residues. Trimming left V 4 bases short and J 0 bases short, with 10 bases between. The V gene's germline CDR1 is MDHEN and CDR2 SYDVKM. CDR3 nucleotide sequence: TGTGCCAGCAGTTCAGGGCTATATAGCAATCAGCCCCAGCATTTT. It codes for CASSSGLYSNQPQHF.

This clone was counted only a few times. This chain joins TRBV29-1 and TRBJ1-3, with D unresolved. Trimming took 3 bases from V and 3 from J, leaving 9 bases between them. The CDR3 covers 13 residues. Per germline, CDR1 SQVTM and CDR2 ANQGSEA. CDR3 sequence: CSVDPVGGNTIYF. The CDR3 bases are TGCAGCGTTGACCCTGTGGGTGGAAACACCATATATTTT. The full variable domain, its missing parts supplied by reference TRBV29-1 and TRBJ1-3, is SAVISQKPSRDICQRGTSLTIQCQVDSQVTMMFWYRQQPGQSLTLIATANQGSEATYESGFVIDKFPISRPNLTFSTLTVSNMSPEDSSIYLCSVDPVGGNTIYFGEGSWLTVV.

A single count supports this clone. The CDR3 region has the DNA TGCGCCAGCAGCCCTAGGGACAGGGGGCGCTTCTACGAGCAGTACTTC. Translating it yields CASSPRDRGRFYEQYF. The rearrangement links TRBV5-1 to TRBJ2-7; 12 nucleotides align to TRBD1. CDR3 length: 16 residues. After removal of 4 bases from V and 3 bases from J, the junction contained 8 bases not matched to a gene. Germline V gives CDR1 SGHRS, CDR2 YFSETQ.